Presented here are 19 T cell receptor beta chains from one specimen sequenced in a study of blood T cells in healthy people across ages. Primers used in a second PCR of about 6 to 11 cycles were a sample-barcoded 5' primer and a J-beta primer mix. TCRdb recomputed calls from the 5' RACE reads with MiXCR, one row per CDR3 protein. The sample holds over 1,500,000 distinct CDR3 sequences, around half seen once. Sequencing was carried out using blood. Every receptor here comes from a woman aged 40 to 55 in good health.

This clonotype came up once. The rearrangement uses TRBV6-5 and TRBJ2-7, with no clear D. The length of the CDR3 is 14 residues. V was cut by 2 bases and J by 3 bases, with 11 bases left in between. Germline loops: CDR1 MNHEY, CDR2 SVGAGI. The CDR3 loop reads CASSYRAAIYEQYF. The CDR3 DNA sequence: TGTGCCAGCAGTTACCGGGCAGCAATCTACGAGCAGTACTTC.

This clonotype was observed a handful of times. This chain connects TRBV28 to TRBJ1-2; 7 bases fit TRBD1. V was pared by 4 bases and J by 4 bases, with 9 bases of the junction left unmatched. Germline V CDR1 and CDR2: MDHEN, SYDVKM. The CDR3 is 15 amino acids. CDR3 loop: CASSSRDRTSYGYTF. In DNA form, the CDR3 reads TGTGCCAGCAGTTCCCGGGACAGAACTTCCTATGGCTACACCTTC.

Here the CDR3 DNA reads TGCAGCGTCCCAAACCCAGGGCATGGCTACACCTTC. Its translation: CSVPNPGHGYTF. The chain couples TRBV29-1 to TRBJ1-2; D may be TRBD1 (5 bases). CDR3 length: 12 amino acids. Trimming pared 6 bases from V and 6 bases from J, leaving 14 bases between. Germline CDR1 is SQVTM and CDR2 is ANQGSEA. The complete variable domain, with remaining parts taken from reference TRBV29-1 and TRBJ1-2, reads SAVISQKPSRDICQRGTSLTIQCQVDSQVTMMFWYRQQPGQSLTLIATANQGSEATYESGFVIDKFPISRPNLTFSTLTVSNMSPEDSSIYLCSVPNPGHGYTFGSGTRLTVV.

This clonotype was seen a handful of times. This chain links TRBV7-2 with TRBJ2-3, with D perhaps TRBD2 (7 bases). The CDR3 covers 17 residues. Germline V gene lookup returns CDR1 SGHTA and CDR2 FQGNSA. V was pared by 1 base and J by 0 bases, with 14 bases between. DNA of the CDR3: TGTGCCAGCAGCTTAGGGGGGGGCCAACCTAGCACAGATACGCAGTATTTT. It yields the protein CASSLGGGQPSTDTQYF.

The rearrangement joins TRBV6-2 or TRBV6-3 to TRBJ2-1; TRBD1 matches at 8 bases. This CDR3 comprises 17 residues. CDR1 is MNHEY and CDR2 is SVGEGT in the germline V gene. V was clipped by 2 bases and J by 5 bases; unmatched bases: 11. The CDR3 region has the DNA TGTGCCAGCAGTTACCTTAGGACAGGGATTTTAAACAATGAGCAGTTCTTC. Protein sequence: CASSYLRTGILNNEQFF.

In the case of this clonotype: This may come from a read error, since a much larger clone is one base off. The chain recombines TRBV7-9 with TRBJ2-3; 10 bases are shared with TRBD1. Germline assignment: CDR1 SEHNR and CDR2 FQNEAQ (reference sequence). With 5 bases clipped from V and 10 bases from J, the junction kept 3 bases outside the gene matches. The CDR3 runs to 12 residues. The CDR3 loop is CASSPGQGAQYF. The CDR3 DNA sequence: TGTGCCAGCAGCCCCGGACAGGGGGCGCAGTATTTT.

The chain carries TRBV6-1 and TRBJ2-5, with D hard to call. The CDR3 consists of 15 residues. V gave up 5 bases and J gave up 0 bases, with 13 bases separating them. The germline CDR1 and CDR2 sequences are MNHNS and SASEGT. This CDR3 reads CASSCDRKNQETQYF. The DNA for the CDR3 is TGTGCCAGCAGTTGTGACCGAAAGAACCAAGAGACCCAGTACTTC.

This clonotype was counted between two and nine times. As DNA, the CDR3 is TGCAGCGTTGATGCGACTAGCGGCGCAGATACGCAGTATTTT. Its protein product is CSVDATSGADTQYF. The V gene is TRBV29-1, the J gene TRBJ2-3, with 9 nucleotides matching TRBD2. This CDR3 contains 14 residues. Germline trimming cut 3 bases from V and 4 bases from J; bases unmatched to any gene: 5. From germline, CDR1 is SQVTM and CDR2 ANQGSEA.

The V gene is TRBV6-6, the J gene TRBJ2-6; weak D call: TRBD1 (5 bases). The CDR3 contains 14 residues. V gave up 7 bases and J gave up 0 bases, with 7 bases separating them. Germline V gene sequence: CDR1 MNHNY, CDR2 SVGAGI (reference sequence). The CDR3, as DNA: TGTGCCAGCAAACAGGACTCTGGGGCCAACGTCCTGACTTTC. Its translation is CASKQDSGANVLTF.

The chain couples TRBV24-1 to TRBJ2-1; 9 bases fit TRBD2. The CDR3 is 16 amino acids. After removal of 1 base from V and 2 bases from J, the junction contained 2 bases not matched to a gene. Germline V lookup: CDR1 KGHDR, CDR2 SFDVKD. The CDR3 is CATSDFGGGAYNEQFF. The CDR3 DNA is TGTGCCACCAGTGATTTCGGCGGGGGGGCCTACAATGAGCAGTTCTTC.

The chain recombines TRBV7-2 with TRBJ1-2; D unresolved. Germline loops: CDR1 SGHTA, CDR2 FQGNSA. Trimming removed 1 base from V and 8 bases from J, with 11 bases in between. The CDR3 spans 13 residues. CDR3 loop: CASSLDSVSGYTF. DNA of the CDR3: TGTGCCAGCAGCTTAGATTCCGTTAGCGGCTACACCTTC.

The rearrangement joins TRBV5-1 to TRBJ2-1; D is undetermined. Trimming left V 6 bases short and J 2 bases short, with 12 bases between. The CDR3 loop spans 14 amino acids. Per the germline V gene, CDR1 is SGHRS and CDR2 is YFSETQ. The CDR3: CASKSKGTYNEQFF. The CDR3, as DNA: TGCGCCAGCAAGTCTAAGGGAACCTACAATGAGCAGTTCTTC.

There are a few counts of this clonotype. This CDR3 is CASKGGPETQYF. The CDR3 nucleotides read TGCGCCAGCAAAGGCGGGCCGGAGACCCAGTACTTC. V gene TRBV5-1 combines with J gene TRBJ2-5; D may be TRBD2 (5 bases). The CDR3 is made up of 12 amino acids. Germline CDR1 is SGHRS and CDR2 is YFSETQ. V lost 6 bases and J lost 5, with 11 bases in between.

The chain uses TRBV4-3 and TRBJ1-2; 7 bases align to TRBD1. The length of the CDR3 is 15 residues. The trim removed 2 bases at V and 3 bases at J, leaving 6 bases unmatched. In germline, CDR1 is LGHNA, CDR2 YSLEER. CDR3 region: CASSQTDRDYYGYTF. CDR3 sequence (DNA): TGCGCCAGCAGCCAAACCGACAGGGACTACTATGGCTACACCTTC.

This clonotype was detected a few times. V and J are TRBV5-1 and TRBJ1-5; D possibly corresponds to TRBD1 (5 bases). The V end was cut by 1 base, the J end by 1 base, with 12 bases between. This CDR3 contains 16 residues. Germline assignment: CDR1 SGHRS and CDR2 YFSETQ. CDR3 bases: TGCGCCAGCAGCTTGAATAGAAGGGGAAGCAATCAGCCCCAGCATTTT. Translation gives CASSLNRRGSNQPQHF.

Comment on this clonotype: At one end, the junction sequence differs from germline, possibly due to a read error. The chain has TRBV6-5 and TRBJ2-1; 7 bases map to TRBD1. The CDR3 runs to 16 residues. Germline CDR1 reads MNHEY; CDR2 reads SVGAGI. The CDR3 is CASRQLGQRDTNGQFF. The CDR3 DNA is TGTGCCAGCAGACAACTGGGACAGAGAGATACCAATGGGCAGTTCTTC.

This chain joins TRBV20-1 and TRBJ1-6, with TRBD1 as a possible D gene (6 bases). This CDR3 is 14 amino acids long. The V and J ends lost 3 bases and 7 bases respectively, with 13 bases between them. CDR1 and CDR2 from the germline V gene are DFQATT and SNEGSKA (reference sequence). CDR3 sequence (DNA): TGCAGTGCTAGGGCACAGGGAGGAAATTCACCCCTCCACTTT. Its translation is CSARAQGGNSPLHF.

The chain's CDR3 is CASSEMTGHNEKLFF. Here the CDR3 DNA reads TGTGCCAGCAGTGAGATGACAGGTCATAATGAAAAACTGTTTTTT. The rearrangement joins TRBV6-1 to TRBJ1-4; weak D call: TRBD1 (6 bases). The germline V gene has CDR1 MNHNS and CDR2 SASEGT. The CDR3 extends over 15 amino acids. V lost 3 bases and J 4 bases, leaving 12 bases between the germline ends.

The chain employs TRBV2 and TRBJ1-2; 8 bases are a match to TRBD1. Germline V gene data show CDR1 as SNHLY and CDR2 as FYNNEI. The CDR3 spans 13 residues. Germline trimming cut 6 bases from V and 6 bases from J; bases unmatched to any gene: 6. Here the CDR3 DNA reads TGTGCCAGCAGCCGGACAGGGAAGGATGGCTACACCTTC. It is translated as CASSRTGKDGYTF.